The next 30 T cell receptor beta chains were all read from a single sample in a study of identifying expanded T cells in peripheral blood. Assay: immunoSEQ multiplex PCR; the TCRdb copy retains only in-frame clones and omits some. The sample holds roughly 100,000 clones, roughly 90% seen once. Sequenced material: blood. The receptors were sampled from a person aged 18 to 70 in good health.

The V call is TRBV4-3, the J call TRBJ2-7; no definite D call. The CDR3 contains 14 residues. Germline CDR1 LGHNA, CDR2 YSLEER. V was trimmed by 1 base and J by 2 bases, leaving 9 bases between them. The CDR3 DNA reads as TGCGCCAGCAGCCAAGCCCCAGGAACCTACGAGCAGTACTTC. Its translation: CASSQAPGTYEQYF.

In its sample, this clone is medium-sized. This chain uses TRBV30 with TRBJ1-6; D gene uncertain. The V end was cut by 1 base, the J end by 7 bases, with 8 bases between. The V gene's germline CDR1 is GTSNPN and CDR2 SVGIG (reference sequence). The CDR3 has 13 amino acids. CDR3 region: CAWSANGNSPLHF. CDR3 bases: TGTGCCTGGAGTGCGAACGGGAATTCACCCCTCCACTTT. Based on the CDR3 plus reference TRBV30 and TRBJ1-6, the full variable domain is SQTIHQWPATLVQPVGSPLSLECTVEGTSNPNLYWYRQAAGRGLQLLFYSVGIGQISSEVPQNLSASRPQDRQFILSSKKLLLSDSGFYLCAWSANGNSPLHFGNGTRLTVT.

V and J are TRBV7-8 and TRBJ1-1, with TRBD1 as a possible D gene (5 bases). Trimming stripped 4 bases from V and 1 base from J, with 10 bases between. Germline V gene lookup returns CDR1 SGHVS and CDR2 FQNEAQ. The CDR3 consists of 14 residues. The CDR3 DNA sequence: TGTGCCAGCAGCTGGAAAACAGGGAACACTGAAGCTTTCTTT. Protein product: CASSWKTGNTEAFF.

The chain is built from TRBV5-1 and TRBJ2-5; 8 bases are shared with TRBD1. Near its end, the DNA agrees better with TRBJ2-7, so the J call may be wrong. This CDR3 comprises 16 residues. Germline V gives CDR1 SGHRS, CDR2 YFSETQ. The CDR3 DNA follows: TGCGCCAGCAGCTTCATGACAGGGGAAGAGTATTACGAGCAGTACTTC. This codes for CASSFMTGEEYYEQYF.

The chain links TRBV5-6 to TRBJ2-7; 8 nucleotides match TRBD1. The CDR3 spans 12 residues. V trimming: 0 bases; J trimming: 12 bases; junction bases outside the gene matches: 5. Germline V gene lookup returns CDR1 SGHDT and CDR2 YYEEEE. The CDR3 sequence: CASSLGQGLGYF. CDR3 sequence (DNA): TGTGCCAGCAGCTTGGGACAGGGGTTGGGGTACTTC.

The rearrangement links TRBV7-9 to TRBJ2-5; D unclear. The CDR3 is 14 residues long. Germline values: CDR1 SEHNR, CDR2 FQNEAQ (reference sequence). V gave up 1 base and J gave up 1 base, with 7 bases separating them. The CDR3 here is CASSLDGVQETQYF. CDR3 nucleotide sequence: TGTGCCAGCAGCTTAGACGGCGTCCAAGAGACCCAGTACTTC. The full variable domain, its missing parts supplied by reference TRBV7-9 and TRBJ2-5, is DTGVSQNPRHKITKRGQNVTFRCDPISEHNRLYWYRQTLGQGPEFLTYFQNEAQLEKSRLLSDRFSAERPKGSFSTLEIQRTEQGDSAMYLCASSLDGVQETQYFGPGTRLLVL.

The CDR3 DNA reads TGTGCCAGCTCACCAAGGAGGGACAGCACAGATACGCAGTATTTT. It translates to CASSPRRDSTDTQYF. J is TRBJ2-3 and V is TRBV18, with a tentative D call TRBD2 (6 bases). Germline V lookup: CDR1 KGHSH, CDR2 LQKENI. The CDR3 is made up of 15 amino acids. V was shortened by 2 bases and J by 0 bases, with 9 bases between the two germline ends. The variable domain in full, with the rest retrieved from reference TRBV18 and TRBJ2-3, is NAGVMQNPRHLVRRRGQEARLRCSPMKGHSHVYWYRQLPEEGLKFMVYLQKENIIDESGMPKERFSAEFPKEGPSILRIQQVVRGDSAAYFCASSPRRDSTDTQYFGPGTRLTVL.

The rearrangement uses TRBV7-9 and TRBJ1-4, with a weak D call TRBD1 (6 bases). The length of the CDR3 is 16 residues. The germline V gene has CDR1 SEHNR and CDR2 FQNEAQ (reference sequence). Between the trimmed V and J ends, which lost 1 base and 7 bases, there was a span of 16 bases. The CDR3 loop is CASSLVGGGNREKLFF. CDR3 in DNA: TGTGCCAGCAGCTTAGTAGGGGGGGGAAACCGTGAAAAACTGTTTTTT.

This clone was observed a few times. The chain has TRBV28 and TRBJ1-1; D remains unclear. Germline values: CDR1 MDHEN, CDR2 SYDVKM. V dropped 7 bases and J dropped 3 bases, with 6 bases sitting between them. There are 11 residues in the CDR3. CDR3 region: CASMTYTEAFF. The CDR3 nucleotides read TGTGCCAGCATGACCTACACTGAAGCTTTCTTT.

This clone has more than one count but fewer than ten. The V and J genes are TRBV11-2 and TRBJ1-1; no reliable D call. CDR1 is SGHAT, CDR2 FQNNGV, per germline. The CDR3 extends over 13 amino acids. Trimming stripped 3 bases from V and 5 bases from J, with 10 bases between. The CDR3 reads CASSFREMTEAFF. The CDR3 DNA sequence: TGTGCCAGCAGCTTTAGGGAAATGACTGAAGCTTTCTTT.

The rearrangement links TRBV28 to TRBJ2-5; D ambiguous. CDR3 length: 12 amino acids. CDR1 is MDHEN, CDR2 SYDVKM, per germline. V was shortened by 4 bases and J by 7 bases, with 10 bases between the two germline ends. CDR3 nucleotides: TGTGCCAGCAGTTCTCTGCCCGCGACCCAGTACTTC. Its protein is CASSSLPATQYF.

The rearrangement links TRBV4-1 to TRBJ1-3; the D is unclear. Germline V gene lookup returns CDR1 MGHRA and CDR2 YSYEKL. CDR3 length equals 17 residues. Trimming removed 4 bases at V and 0 bases at J, with 16 bases between. The CDR3 DNA reads as TGCGCCAGCAGCCGGAGGACTGCCGAGAGCTCTGGAAACACCATATATTTT. Translating it yields CASSRRTAESSGNTIYF.

This clone was detected only a few times. The chain carries TRBV5-1 and TRBJ1-1; D gene ambiguous. CDR1 is SGHRS, CDR2 YFSETQ, per germline. Trimming pared 0 bases from V and 11 bases from J, leaving 14 bases between. CDR3 size: 13 residues. CDR3 DNA sequence: TGCGCCAGCAGCTTGGAGGGCTCTTCGCCTGCTTTCTTT. Protein sequence: CASSLEGSSPAFF.

This clone is a singleton in its sample. The rearrangement uses TRBV6-5 and TRBJ2-7; 12 bases agree with TRBD2. Germline loops: CDR1 MNHEY, CDR2 SVGAGI. Trimming removed 7 bases from V and 3 bases from J; junction bases left unmatched: 4. CDR3 length: 14 residues. The chain's CDR3 is CASMLTSGGYEQYF. CDR3 DNA sequence: TGTGCCAGCATGTTGACTAGCGGGGGCTACGAGCAGTACTTC.

CDR3 nucleotide sequence: TGTGCCAGCAGTCCAGACAGGGGGGCTTTCTTT. It specifies CASSPDRGAFF. The V gene is TRBV6-6, the J gene TRBJ1-1, with TRBD1 matching over 9 bases. V shed 5 bases, J shed 11 bases, and the junction held 3 bases outside the gene matches. CDR1 and CDR2 from the germline V gene are MNHNY and SVGAGI (reference sequence). CDR3 length: 11 residues.

The chain joins TRBV13 to TRBJ1-5; weak D call: TRBD1 (6 bases). This CDR3 contains 13 residues. Germline V gene lookup returns CDR1 PRHDT and CDR2 FYEKMQ (reference sequence). V gave up 3 bases and J gave up 10 bases, with 13 bases separating them. CDR3 DNA: TGTGCCAGCAGCTTGGGTGTGGGGGCCCCCCAGCATTTT. The encoded protein is CASSLGVGAPQHF.

The rearrangement uses TRBV5-1 and TRBJ2-7; a weak D match, TRBD1 (6 bases). Trimming shortened V by 5 bases and J by 3 bases, and 15 bases separated the two germline ends. Germline lookup yields CDR1 SGHRS and CDR2 YFSETQ. The CDR3 runs to 14 residues. Here the CDR3 reads CASSDSGQNYEQYF. CDR3 DNA: TGCGCCAGCAGTGATTCCGGACAGAACTACGAGCAGTACTTC.

The chain is built from TRBV6-6 and TRBJ2-2; tentative D call: TRBD1 (6 bases). V was trimmed by 5 bases and J by 5 bases, leaving 9 bases between them. CDR1 and CDR2 from the germline V gene are MNHNY and SVGAGI (reference sequence). The CDR3 runs to 13 residues. This CDR3 reads CASSRDRTGELFF. CDR3 DNA: TGTGCCAGCAGTCGCGACAGGACCGGGGAGCTGTTTTTT.

This chain connects TRBV5-1 to TRBJ2-1, with D tentatively TRBD1 (6 bases). In germline, CDR1 is SGHRS, CDR2 YFSETQ. With 2 bases removed from V and 5 bases from J, the gap between germline ends came to 20 bases. The CDR3 is made up of 17 amino acids. CDR3 sequence: CASSLGIYRQEDNEQFF. The CDR3, as DNA: TGCGCCAGCAGCTTAGGAATTTATAGACAGGAGGACAATGAGCAGTTCTTC.

The J gene is TRBJ2-7, the V gene TRBV15; D is uncertain. CDR3 length equals 12 residues. Germline-derived CDR1 and CDR2 are LNHNV and YYDKDF (reference sequence). V was clipped by 5 bases and J by 4 bases, with 9 bases between them. This CDR3 is CATSGVGYEQYF. CDR3 sequence (DNA): TGTGCCACCAGCGGGGTGGGTTACGAGCAGTACTTC.

The rearrangement joins TRBV21-1 to TRBJ1-5. TRBV21-1 is recorded as a pseudogene. This CDR3 is built from 18 residues. CDR3 sequence reads: CASSNLTRPGPSNQPQHF. The CDR3 DNA reads TGTGCCAGCAGCAATCTGACCCGACCGGGGCCTAGCAATCAGCCCCAGCATTTT.

The chain links TRBV7-6 to TRBJ2-3, with D possibly matching TRBD2 (7 bases). V lost 3 bases and J 4 bases, leaving 17 bases between the germline ends. Germline V CDR1 and CDR2: SGHVS, FNYEAQ. The CDR3 extends over 16 amino acids. In DNA form, the CDR3 reads TGTGCCAGCAGCTTCGGCGGGGGCCGCCTAGCAGATACGCAGTATTTT. As protein: CASSFGGGRLADTQYF.

V and J are TRBV2 and TRBJ2-2, with 7 positions matching TRBD2. The CDR3 is made up of 13 amino acids. CDR1 is SNHLY and CDR2 is FYNNEI in the germline V gene. After removal of 6 bases from V and 7 bases from J, the junction contained 5 bases not matched to a gene. The CDR3 DNA is TGTGCCAGCAGGACGGGGGGATTCGGGGAGCTGTTTTTT. Amino acids: CASRTGGFGELFF.

The chain employs TRBV13 and TRBJ2-7, with D perhaps matching TRBD2 (5 bases). The germline gives CDR1 PRHDT, CDR2 FYEKMQ (reference sequence). The CDR3 loop spans 14 amino acids. V dropped 1 base and J dropped 5 bases, with 12 bases sitting between them. CDR3 nucleotide sequence: TGTGCCAGCAGCTTAGCCTCCGGGGTTCACGAGCAGTACTTC. Translating it yields CASSLASGVHEQYF.

About this clone: Sequence at one end of the junction differs from germline and may be a read error. The chain is built from TRBV5-3 and TRBJ1-1, with TRBD1 identical over 10 bases. TRBV5-3 falls under the ORF class, with uncertain function. There are 15 residues in the CDR3. CDR3 region: CASSSPGQGSTEAFF. The DNA for the CDR3 is TGTGCCAGCAGCTCACCGGGACAGGGGAGTACTGAAGCTTTCTTT.

This clone was seen a few times. J is TRBJ2-2 and V is TRBV7-6, with D perhaps given as TRBD1 or TRBD2 (5 bases each). The CDR3 sequence is 16 residues long. Germline V lookup: CDR1 SGHVS, CDR2 FNYEAQ. The V end was cut by 2 bases, the J end by 6 bases, with 16 bases between. CDR3 sequence: CASSLYSGRNAGELFF. The CDR3 region has the DNA TGTGCCAGCAGCTTATACTCGGGGCGTAACGCCGGGGAGCTGTTTTTT.

The chain has TRBV5-1 and TRBJ1-5; TRBD1 is a possible D gene (5 bases). With 5 bases removed from V and 3 bases from J, the gap between germline ends came to 9 bases. Germline V gives CDR1 SGHRS, CDR2 YFSETQ. CDR3 length equals 13 residues. CDR3 loop: CASRGAPNQPQHF. The CDR3 DNA is TGCGCCAGCAGAGGGGCTCCCAATCAGCCCCAGCATTTT.

The chain uses TRBV7-6 and TRBJ1-6, with a tentative D call TRBD1 (5 bases). The V gene's germline CDR1 is SGHVS and CDR2 FNYEAQ. The CDR3 is 14 residues long. The ends were cut back, 1 base at V and 10 bases at J, with 11 bases in the middle. Written as DNA, the CDR3 is TGTGCCAGCAGCTTAGGGAGGGGACGATCACCCCTCCACTTT. Protein: CASSLGRGRSPLHF.

The genes are TRBV7-8 and TRBJ2-2, with D possibly called TRBD1 or TRBD2 (5 bases each). This CDR3 region has 17 residues. Germline lookup yields CDR1 SGHVS and CDR2 FQNEAQ. The V end lost 1 base, the J end lost 3 bases, and 15 bases lay between the germline ends. In DNA form, the CDR3 reads TGTGCCAGCAGCTTAGGGGACCCGGGGCCCTACACCGGGGAGCTGTTTTTT. Encoded protein: CASSLGDPGPYTGELFF. Drawing the rest from reference TRBV7-8 and TRBJ2-2, the complete variable domain is GAGVSQSPRYKVAKRGQDVALRCDPISGHVSLFWYQQALGQGPEFLTYFQNEAQLDKSGLPSDRFFAERPEGSVSTLKIQRTQQEDSAVYLCASSLGDPGPYTGELFFGEGSRLTVL.

This chain connects TRBV6-4 to TRBJ2-1; 12 bases match TRBD2. The CDR3 is made up of 15 amino acids. The germline CDR1 and CDR2 sequences are MRHNA and SNTAGT. Unmatched junction bases numbered 10, after V lost 6 bases and J lost 10 bases. The CDR3 region is CASSYLGGLAGEQFF. The CDR3, as DNA: TGTGCCAGCAGCTACCTTGGAGGACTAGCGGGGGAGCAGTTCTTC.